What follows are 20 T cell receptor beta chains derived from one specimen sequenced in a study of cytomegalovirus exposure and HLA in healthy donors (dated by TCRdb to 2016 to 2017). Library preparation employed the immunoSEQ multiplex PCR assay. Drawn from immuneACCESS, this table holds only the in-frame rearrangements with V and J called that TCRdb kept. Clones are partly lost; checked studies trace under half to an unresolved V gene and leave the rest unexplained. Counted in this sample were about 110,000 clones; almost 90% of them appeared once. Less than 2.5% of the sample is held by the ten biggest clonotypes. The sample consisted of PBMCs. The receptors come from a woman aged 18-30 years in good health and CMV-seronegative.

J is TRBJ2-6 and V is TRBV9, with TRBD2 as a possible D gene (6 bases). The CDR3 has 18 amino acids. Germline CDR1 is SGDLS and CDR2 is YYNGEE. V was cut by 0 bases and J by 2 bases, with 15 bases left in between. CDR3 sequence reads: CASSVARDGGAGANVLTF. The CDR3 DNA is TGTGCCAGCAGCGTAGCTCGGGACGGGGGAGCTGGGGCCAACGTCCTGACTTTC.

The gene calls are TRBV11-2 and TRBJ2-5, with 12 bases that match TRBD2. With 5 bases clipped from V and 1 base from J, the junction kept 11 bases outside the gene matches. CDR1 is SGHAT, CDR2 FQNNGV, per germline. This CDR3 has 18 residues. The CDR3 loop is CASSPMGSSGRAQETQYF. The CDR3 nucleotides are TGTGCCAGCAGCCCAATGGGGTCTAGCGGGAGGGCCCAAGAGACCCAGTACTTC.

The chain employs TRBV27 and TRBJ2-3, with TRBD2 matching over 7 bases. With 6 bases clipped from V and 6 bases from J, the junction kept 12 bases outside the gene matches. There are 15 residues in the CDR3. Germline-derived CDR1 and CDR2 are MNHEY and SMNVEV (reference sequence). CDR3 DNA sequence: TGTGCCAGCAGCTCAACCCCCGGACTAGTCGATACGCAGTATTTT. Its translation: CASSSTPGLVDTQYF.

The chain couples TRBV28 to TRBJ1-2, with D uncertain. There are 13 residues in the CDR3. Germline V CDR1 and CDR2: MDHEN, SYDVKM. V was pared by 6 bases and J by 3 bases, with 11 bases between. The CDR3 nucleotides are TGTGCCAGCAGCCCACAATCCTACTATGGCTACACCTTC. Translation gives CASSPQSYYGYTF.

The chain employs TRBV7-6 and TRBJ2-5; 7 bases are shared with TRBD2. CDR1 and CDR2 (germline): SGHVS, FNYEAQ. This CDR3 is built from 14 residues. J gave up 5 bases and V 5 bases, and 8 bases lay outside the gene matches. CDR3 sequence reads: CASSPSGAIETQYF. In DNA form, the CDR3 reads TGTGCCAGCAGCCCCAGCGGGGCAATTGAGACCCAGTACTTC.

This chain's CDR3 is CASSILAGNAYEQYF. The CDR3, as DNA: TGTGCCAGCAGCATACTAGCGGGTAACGCCTACGAGCAGTACTTC. The chain is built from TRBV7-2 and TRBJ2-7, with 9 bases matching TRBD2. CDR1 and CDR2 from the germline V gene are SGHTA and FQGNSA. The length of the CDR3 is 15 residues. V lost 5 bases and J lost 2; bases outside the gene matches: 7. The full variable domain, in which reference TRBV7-2 and TRBJ2-7 provide the parts outside the CDR3, is GAGVSQSPSNKVTEKGKDVELRCDPISGHTALYWYRQSLGQGLEFLIYFQGNSAPDKSGLPSDRFSAERTGGSVSTLTIQRTQQEDSAVYLCASSILAGNAYEQYFGPGTRLTVT.

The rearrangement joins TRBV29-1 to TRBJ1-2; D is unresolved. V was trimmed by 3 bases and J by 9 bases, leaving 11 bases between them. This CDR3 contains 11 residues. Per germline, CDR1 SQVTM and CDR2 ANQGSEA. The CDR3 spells CSVDPEASYTF. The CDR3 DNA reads TGCAGCGTTGACCCGGAGGCCAGCTACACCTTC.

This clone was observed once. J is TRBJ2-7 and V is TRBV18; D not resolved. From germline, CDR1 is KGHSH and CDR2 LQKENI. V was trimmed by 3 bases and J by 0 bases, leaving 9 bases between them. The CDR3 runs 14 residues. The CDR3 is CASSPSGSSYEQYF. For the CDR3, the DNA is TGTGCCAGCTCACCCTCGGGTAGCTCCTACGAGCAGTACTTC.

The DNA for the CDR3 is TGTGCCAGCTCACCCGGGACAGGGGTTAACTATGGCTACACCTTC. It specifies CASSPGTGVNYGYTF. The chain uses TRBV18 and TRBJ1-2; 10 nucleotides match TRBD1. With V trimmed by 3 bases and J by 1 base, 2 bases remained unmatched. From germline, CDR1 is KGHSH and CDR2 LQKENI. The CDR3 is made up of 15 amino acids.

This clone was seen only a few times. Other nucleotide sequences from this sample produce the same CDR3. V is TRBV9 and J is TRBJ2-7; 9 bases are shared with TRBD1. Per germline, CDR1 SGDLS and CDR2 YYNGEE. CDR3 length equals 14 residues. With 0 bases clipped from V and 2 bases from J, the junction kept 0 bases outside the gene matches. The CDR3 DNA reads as TGTGCCAGCAGCGTAGGACAGGGGGCCTACGAGCAGTACTTC. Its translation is CASSVGQGAYEQYF.

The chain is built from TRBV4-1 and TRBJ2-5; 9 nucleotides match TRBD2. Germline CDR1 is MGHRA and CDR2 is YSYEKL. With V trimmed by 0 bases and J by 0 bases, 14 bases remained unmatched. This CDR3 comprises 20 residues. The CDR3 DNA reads TGCGCCAGCAGCCAAGAGGCCCTGGGACTAGCCCTAAACTACCAAGAGACCCAGTACTTC. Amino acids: CASSQEALGLALNYQETQYF.

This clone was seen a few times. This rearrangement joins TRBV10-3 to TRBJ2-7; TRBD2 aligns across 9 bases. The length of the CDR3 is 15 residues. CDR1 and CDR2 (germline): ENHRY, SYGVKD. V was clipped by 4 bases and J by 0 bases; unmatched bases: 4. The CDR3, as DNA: TGTGCCATCAGTGGGAGACTAGCGGACTCCTACGAGCAGTACTTC. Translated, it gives CAISGRLADSYEQYF.

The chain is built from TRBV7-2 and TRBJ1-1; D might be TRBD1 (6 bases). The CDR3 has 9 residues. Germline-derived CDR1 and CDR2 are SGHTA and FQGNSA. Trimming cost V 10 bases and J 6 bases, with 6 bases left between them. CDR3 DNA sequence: TGTGCCACAGGGGCTGAAGCTTTCTTT. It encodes CATGAEAFF. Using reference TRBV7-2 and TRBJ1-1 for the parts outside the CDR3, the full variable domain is GAGVSQSPSNKVTEKGKDVELRCDPISGHTALYWYRQSLGQGLEFLIYFQGNSAPDKSGLPSDRFSAERTGGSVSTLTIQRTQQEDSAVYLCATGAEAFFGQGTRLTVV.

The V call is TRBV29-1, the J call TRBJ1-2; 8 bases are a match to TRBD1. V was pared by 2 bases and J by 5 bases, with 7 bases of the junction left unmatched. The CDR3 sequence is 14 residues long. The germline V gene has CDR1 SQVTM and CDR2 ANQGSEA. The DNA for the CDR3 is TGCAGCGTTGAAATCGGCAGGGGGCCTTATGGCTACACCTTC. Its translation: CSVEIGRGPYGYTF.

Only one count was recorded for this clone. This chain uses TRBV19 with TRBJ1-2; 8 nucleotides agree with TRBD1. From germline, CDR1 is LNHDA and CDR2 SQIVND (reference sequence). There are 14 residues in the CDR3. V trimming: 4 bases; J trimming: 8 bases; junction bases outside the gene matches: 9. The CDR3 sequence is CASSRRTGWRGYTF. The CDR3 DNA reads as TGTGCCAGTAGTAGAAGGACAGGGTGGAGAGGCTACACCTTC.

This CDR3 is CASSVVTGSHNEQFF. CDR3 in DNA: TGTGCCAGCAGCGTAGTTACAGGGAGCCACAATGAGCAGTTCTTC. The chain recombines TRBV9 with TRBJ2-1; a weak D match, TRBD1 (6 bases). V lost 0 bases to trimming and J lost 5 bases, with 12 bases between them. CDR3 length equals 15 residues. Germline CDR1 reads SGDLS; CDR2 reads YYNGEE.

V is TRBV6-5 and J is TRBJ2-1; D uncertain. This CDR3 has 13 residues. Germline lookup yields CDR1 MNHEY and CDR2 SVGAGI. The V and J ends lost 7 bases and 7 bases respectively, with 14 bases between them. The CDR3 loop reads CASTTSFRNEQFF. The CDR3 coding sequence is TGTGCCAGCACCACAAGTTTCAGGAATGAGCAGTTCTTC.

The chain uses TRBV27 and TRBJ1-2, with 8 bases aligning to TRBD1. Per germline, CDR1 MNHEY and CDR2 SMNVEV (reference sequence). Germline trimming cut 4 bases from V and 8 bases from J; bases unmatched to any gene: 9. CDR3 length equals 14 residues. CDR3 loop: CASSSNTGGSGYTF. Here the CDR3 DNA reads TGTGCCAGCAGTTCCAACACAGGGGGGTCAGGCTACACCTTC.

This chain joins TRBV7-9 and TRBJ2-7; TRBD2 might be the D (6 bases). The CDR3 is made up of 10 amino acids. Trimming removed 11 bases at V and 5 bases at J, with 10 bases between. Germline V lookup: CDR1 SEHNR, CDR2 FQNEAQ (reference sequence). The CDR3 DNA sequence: TGTGCCCTCGGCGGGGACGAGCAGTACTTC. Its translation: CALGGDEQYF.

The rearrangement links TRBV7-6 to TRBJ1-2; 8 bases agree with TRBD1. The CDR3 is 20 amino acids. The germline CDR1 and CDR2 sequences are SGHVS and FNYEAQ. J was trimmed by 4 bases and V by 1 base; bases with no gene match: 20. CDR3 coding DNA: TGTGCCAGCAGCTTAGAGGGGGCAGGGGGCTCCTGGGAAGAAGGCTATGGCTACACCTTC. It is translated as CASSLEGAGGSWEEGYGYTF.